These 21 T cell receptor beta chains came from one sample sequenced in a study of blood T cells in healthy people across ages. Then a second PCR, running roughly 7 to 11 cycles, was carried out with a sample-barcoded 5' primer and a J-beta primer mix. TCRdb passed the 5' RACE reads through MiXCR, listing each CDR3 protein once. Here the sample spans 1.5 million to 2 million distinct CDR3 sequences, 28% being singletons. Sequencing input: blood. The receptors were sampled from a woman aged 25 to 39 in good health.

A few counts support this clonotype. The V gene is TRBV6-2 or TRBV6-3, the J gene TRBJ2-7; D is undetermined. Trimming pared 0 bases from V and 2 bases from J, leaving 14 bases between. Per the germline V gene, CDR1 is MNHEY and CDR2 is SVGEGT. This CDR3 spans 16 amino acids. CDR3 sequence (DNA): TGTGCCAGCAGTTACTCGCCGGACGGTCGTACCTACGAGCAGTACTTC. Protein: CASSYSPDGRTYEQYF.

V gene TRBV12-3 or TRBV12-4 combines with J gene TRBJ2-3, with D perhaps matching TRBD1 (5 bases). Trimming took 4 bases from V and 3 from J, leaving 17 bases between them. The CDR3 runs 16 residues. CDR3 nucleotide sequence: TGTGCCAGCAGTTCGCCCAGGGCAGTGGGAACAGATACGCAGTATTTT. Amino acids: CASSSPRAVGTDTQYF.

For this clonotype: This may be a read error: a much more frequent sequence differs by one nucleotide. The rearrangement links TRBV6-1 to TRBJ1-1; a weak D match, TRBD1 (6 bases). The CDR3 loop spans 12 amino acids. Looked up from germline, CDR1 is MNHNS and CDR2 is SASEGT. Here the CDR3 DNA reads TGTGCCGGCAGGGGTGACTACACTGAAGCTTTCTTT. Amino acids: CAGRGDYTEAFF.

This clonotype came up a few times. This chain joins TRBV4-1 and TRBJ1-1, with D perhaps TRBD1 (6 bases). CDR1 is MGHRA, CDR2 YSYEKL, per germline. The CDR3 loop spans 14 amino acids. The V and J ends lost 1 base and 4 bases respectively, with 10 bases between them. The chain's CDR3 is CASSQAPGATEAFF. CDR3 nucleotides: TGCGCCAGCAGCCAAGCCCCAGGGGCCACTGAAGCTTTCTTT.

This clonotype was detected a few times. This sequence joins TRBV15 and TRBJ1-1; D gene ambiguous. This CDR3 region has 13 residues. The V gene's germline CDR1 is LNHNV and CDR2 YYDKDF (reference sequence). V was cut by 0 bases and J by 6 bases, with 8 bases left in between. Written as DNA, the CDR3 is TGTGCCACCAGCAGAGATGTCGAGTCTGAAGCTTTCTTT. Protein sequence: CATSRDVESEAFF.

This clonotype was detected only a few times. V gene TRBV20-1 combines with J gene TRBJ2-3; 7 bases are a match to TRBD1. Germline loops: CDR1 DFQATT, CDR2 SNEGSKA (reference sequence). The ends lost 5 bases at V and 5 bases at J; junction bases unmatched: 13. This CDR3 has 15 amino acids. The CDR3 protein is CSALDREQNLDTQYF. CDR3 coding DNA: TGCAGTGCTCTTGACAGGGAACAAAATTTAGATACGCAGTATTTT.

This sequence joins TRBV20-1 and TRBJ1-2; TRBD1 matches at 9 bases. Germline assignment: CDR1 DFQATT and CDR2 SNEGSKA (reference sequence). The trim removed 2 bases at V and 8 bases at J, leaving 18 bases unmatched. CDR3 length equals 17 residues. CDR3 region: CSARPQTDTGGRDGYTF. The CDR3 coding sequence is TGCAGTGCTAGACCACAAACTGATACAGGGGGCCGGGACGGCTACACCTTC.

This clonotype was counted a few times. V is TRBV20-1 and J is TRBJ2-1; 7 positions match TRBD1. The CDR3 spans 14 residues. Germline CDR1 and CDR2: DFQATT and SNEGSKA (reference sequence). With 1 base clipped from V and 10 bases from J, the junction kept 10 bases outside the gene matches. The CDR3 DNA reads as TGCAGTGCTAGAGGCTCCGTAGCGACAGGGGAGCAGTTCTTC. Translated, it gives CSARGSVATGEQFF.

This clonotype was seen only a few times. The CDR3 protein is CSGTRELTDTQYF. DNA for the CDR3: TGCAGTGGGACACGGGAGCTCACAGATACGCAGTATTTT. The chain has TRBV20-1 and TRBJ2-3; a weak D match, TRBD2 (6 bases). Germline CDR1 DFQATT, CDR2 SNEGSKA (reference sequence). This CDR3 comprises 13 residues. V was shortened by 7 bases and J by 2 bases, with 13 bases between the two germline ends.

This clonotype turned up a few times. V and J are TRBV10-3 and TRBJ1-1; 7 nucleotides line up with TRBD1. The CDR3 contains 15 residues. Germline V lookup: CDR1 ENHRY, CDR2 SYGVKD. J lost 3 bases, V lost 0 bases, and 4 bases had no gene match. The DNA of the CDR3 is TGTGCCATCAGTGAGTCGGCAGGGGGAGACACTGAAGCTTTCTTT. Protein product: CAISESAGGDTEAFF.

The J gene is TRBJ2-1, the V gene TRBV9, with D possibly matching TRBD2 (5 bases). The CDR3 is made up of 14 amino acids. The germline V and J ends were trimmed by 10 bases and 6 bases, with 20 bases remaining between them. Per germline, CDR1 SGDLS and CDR2 YYNGEE. CDR3 nucleotide sequence: TGTGCCGGCAACGTAGAAACTAGTTCCAATGAGCAGTTCTTC. Protein sequence: CAGNVETSSNEQFF.

In regard to this clonotype: One base away lies a much larger clone, so this may be a sequencing read error. The chain links TRBV5-6 to TRBJ2-1; D is undetermined. CDR1 is SGHDT and CDR2 is YYEEEE in the germline V gene. V lost 1 base, J lost 13 bases, and 24 bases lay in between. The CDR3 is 16 residues long. The CDR3 here is CASSLLRTHPTETQFF. The CDR3 coding sequence is TGTGCCAGCAGCTTGCTGAGGACCCACCCCACGGAGACCCAGTTCTTC.

V usage is TRBV3-1 and J usage is TRBJ1-2; 7 positions match TRBD1. Trimming removed 4 bases from V and 4 bases from J; junction bases left unmatched: 12. Germline V gene data show CDR1 as LGHDT and CDR2 as YNNKEL (reference sequence). The CDR3 is made up of 16 amino acids. As DNA, the CDR3 is TGTGCCAGCAGCCGCAATGCGGGGACAGAGACCTATGGCTACACCTTC. Translated, it gives CASSRNAGTETYGYTF.

This clonotype was counted a few times. The CDR3 nucleotides are TGTGCCAGCAGCATTAAAGGACAGGGCAATCAGCCCCAGCATTTT. It translates to CASSIKGQGNQPQHF. The genes are TRBV5-4 and TRBJ1-5; 7 bases line up with TRBD1. Trimming cost V 4 bases and J 2 bases; bases outside gene matches: 6. The length of the CDR3 is 15 residues. In germline, CDR1 is SGHNT, CDR2 YYREEE (reference sequence).

CDR3 protein: CAISEGGAPVQYGYTF. DNA of the CDR3: TGTGCCATCAGTGAGGGGGGGGCCCCTGTACAGTATGGCTACACCTTC. This chain connects TRBV10-3 to TRBJ1-2; weak D call: TRBD1 (6 bases). The CDR3 consists of 16 residues. The V end was cut by 2 bases, the J end by 5 bases, with 18 bases between. Looked up from germline, CDR1 is ENHRY and CDR2 is SYGVKD.

This sequence joins TRBV10-3 and TRBJ2-5, with a tentative D call TRBD2 (6 bases). V lost 4 bases to trimming and J lost 5 bases, with 17 bases between them. There are 15 residues in the CDR3. Germline CDR1 is ENHRY and CDR2 is SYGVKD. In DNA form, the CDR3 reads TGTGCCATCAGTGGGGGCACTAGCAGGGCGGAGACCCAGTACTTC. Translation: CAISGGTSRAETQYF.

The chain employs TRBV12-5 and TRBJ1-1; weak D call: TRBD1 (6 bases). The CDR3 length is 16 residues. Germline CDR1 LGHNT, CDR2 FRNRAP. V gave up 1 base and J gave up 5 bases, with 17 bases separating them. The chain's CDR3 is CASGLGLQQGRTEAFF. The CDR3 nucleotides are TGTGCTAGTGGTTTGGGTCTCCAACAGGGTCGGACTGAAGCTTTCTTT.

J is TRBJ2-7 and V is TRBV6-2 or TRBV6-3; D is perhaps TRBD1 or TRBD2 (7 bases each). Looked up from germline, CDR1 is MNHEY and CDR2 is SVGEGT. V was trimmed by 8 bases and J by 1 base, leaving 18 bases between them. This CDR3 contains 15 residues. CDR3 region: CASSPGRGPSYEQYF. In nucleotides, the CDR3 is TGTGCCAGCTCGCCAGGGAGGGGGCCGTCCTACGAGCAGTACTTC.

This chain links TRBV11-1 with TRBJ2-2; the D is unclear. Germline values: CDR1 SGHAT, CDR2 FQDESV (reference sequence). This CDR3 contains 15 residues. V lost 2 bases to trimming and J lost 1 base, with 8 bases between them. The CDR3 DNA reads TGTGCCAGCAGCTTAATATACCAGAACACCGGGGAGCTGTTTTTT. As protein: CASSLIYQNTGELFF. Complete variable domain (other parts from reference TRBV11-1 and TRBJ2-2): EAEVAQSPRYKITEKSQAVAFWCDPISGHATLYWYRQILGQGPELLVQFQDESVVDDSQLPKDRFSAERLKGVDSTLKIQPAELGDSAMYLCASSLIYQNTGELFFGEGSRLTVL.

V is TRBV7-9 and J is TRBJ2-7; TRBD1 is a possible D gene (6 bases). This CDR3 region has 15 residues. V shed 1 base and J shed 2 bases, with 12 bases lying between them. Germline CDR1 SEHNR, CDR2 FQNEAQ (reference sequence). CDR3 sequence reads: CASSLGGRNPYEQYF. In DNA form, the CDR3 reads TGTGCCAGCAGCTTAGGGGGGCGGAACCCCTACGAGCAGTACTTC. The whole variable domain, remainder taken from reference TRBV7-9 and TRBJ2-7, is DTGVSQNPRHKITKRGQNVTFRCDPISEHNRLYWYRQTLGQGPEFLTYFQNEAQLEKSRLLSDRFSAERPKGSFSTLEIQRTEQGDSAMYLCASSLGGRNPYEQYFGPGTRLTVT.

This chain uses TRBV12-3 or TRBV12-4 with TRBJ2-3; D perhaps matches TRBD1 (6 bases). This CDR3 comprises 15 residues. The V end was cut by 3 bases, the J end by 2 bases, with 12 bases between. The CDR3 bases are TGTGCCAGCAGTTTGACAGGAGTAAACACAGATACGCAGTATTTT. This gives the protein CASSLTGVNTDTQYF.